Below, 16 T cell receptor beta chains from the same sample are listed, as sequenced in a study of blood T cell repertoires in COVID-19. Profiled with immunoSEQ multiplex PCR; TCRdb holds only in-frame clones, not every one. Of tens of thousands of clones in the sample, around 84% were seen once. The material sequenced was peripheral blood. These receptors all come from a man in his fifties or sixties with acute or convalescent COVID-19.

The gene calls are TRBV6-4 and TRBJ1-2, with a tentative D call TRBD1 (6 bases). The germline CDR1 and CDR2 sequences are MRHNA and SNTAGT. V gave up 2 bases and J gave up 6 bases, with 10 bases separating them. This CDR3 region has 13 residues. For the CDR3, the DNA is TGTGCCAGCAGTGACGGCAGGGGCAATGGCTACACCTTC. This encodes CASSDGRGNGYTF.

This chain uses TRBV4-3 with TRBJ1-4; possible D gene TRBD1, 6 bases. V lost 2 bases, J lost 7 bases, and 17 bases lay in between. Per germline, CDR1 LGHNA and CDR2 YSLEER. This CDR3 has 16 amino acids. The CDR3 here is CASSQNKGGAGEKLFF. CDR3 nucleotide sequence: TGCGCCAGCAGCCAAAATAAAGGGGGGGCGGGTGAAAAACTGTTTTTT.

The chain employs TRBV28 and TRBJ1-6, with D possibly TRBD1 on 5 matching bases. The germline CDR1 and CDR2 sequences are MDHEN and SYDVKM. This CDR3 is 13 amino acids long. The V end lost 8 bases, the J end lost 9 bases, and 14 bases lay between the germline ends. CDR3 sequence reads: CASVDRESSPLHF. CDR3 DNA sequence: TGTGCCAGCGTAGACAGAGAAAGTTCACCCCTCCACTTT.

This clone has only one observation. This chain uses TRBV5-1 with TRBJ2-5, with D tentatively TRBD2 (7 bases). Trimming took off 0 bases at V and 5 bases at J, with 11 bases between the two ends. The CDR3 is made up of 14 amino acids. Germline loops: CDR1 SGHRS, CDR2 YFSETQ. CDR3 sequence reads: CASSLAGGAETQYF. Written as DNA, the CDR3 is TGCGCCAGCAGCTTGGCTGGGGGGGCGGAGACCCAGTACTTC.

The chain recombines TRBV5-1 with TRBJ1-4; 9 bases agree with TRBD1. The CDR3 has 15 residues. Germline V gene sequence: CDR1 SGHRS, CDR2 YFSETQ. V trimming: 1 base; J trimming: 8 bases; junction bases outside the gene matches: 6. The CDR3 DNA follows: TGCGCCAGCAGCTTGTGGACAGGGGTAGGGGAAAAACTGTTTTTT. It is translated as CASSLWTGVGEKLFF.

The chain combines TRBV10-3 with TRBJ2-2; 9 bases are shared with TRBD1. Germline CDR1 reads ENHRY; CDR2 reads SYGVKD. The trim removed 7 bases at V and 5 bases at J, leaving 2 bases unmatched. The CDR3 sequence is 13 residues long. CDR3: CAITGQGTGELFF. The DNA of the CDR3 is TGTGCCATCACAGGACAGGGGACCGGGGAGCTGTTTTTT.

The rearrangement joins TRBV19 to TRBJ2-7; tentative D call: TRBD2 (5 bases). CDR3 size: 15 residues. V dropped 4 bases and J dropped 5 bases, with 18 bases sitting between them. Germline lookup yields CDR1 LNHDA and CDR2 SQIVND (reference sequence). CDR3 in DNA: TGTGCCAGTAGTAAGACTGAGGGTGGTAGAAACGAGCAGTACTTC. It encodes CASSKTEGGRNEQYF.

The sample holds one count of this clone. J is TRBJ2-3 and V is TRBV6-2 or TRBV6-3; D is uncertain. V was shortened by 2 bases and J by 2 bases, with 17 bases between the two germline ends. The CDR3 covers 17 residues. Germline CDR1 reads MNHEY; CDR2 reads SVGEGT. CDR3 nucleotide sequence: TGTGCCAGCAGTTACGAGGTGCGGCGGCCTGACACAGATACGCAGTATTTT. It translates to CASSYEVRRPDTDTQYF.

This chain connects TRBV4-3 to TRBJ1-2; D remains unclear. This CDR3 is 13 amino acids long. V lost 3 bases to trimming and J lost 0 bases, with 5 bases between them. Germline V gene sequence: CDR1 LGHNA, CDR2 YSLEER. In DNA, the CDR3 is TGCGCCAGCAGCCAGGGAGCTAACTATGGCTACACCTTC. It is translated as CASSQGANYGYTF.

The chain recombines TRBV4-2 with TRBJ2-7; D is perhaps TRBD2 (7 bases). The V end lost 3 bases, the J end lost 2 bases, and 14 bases lay between the germline ends. Germline CDR1 LGHNA, CDR2 YNFKEQ. The CDR3 is made up of 15 amino acids. The CDR3 region is CASSQGGAGTYEQYF. The DNA for the CDR3 is TGTGCCAGCAGCCAGGGGGGGGCAGGAACCTACGAGCAGTACTTC.

This chain links TRBV7-2 with TRBJ1-2, with 8 bases lining up with TRBD1. Germline trimming cut 7 bases from V and 8 bases from J; bases unmatched to any gene: 12. The CDR3 loop spans 14 amino acids. Germline CDR1 reads SGHTA; CDR2 reads FQGNSA. This CDR3 is CASTPPGGFRGYTF. The CDR3 nucleotides are TGTGCCAGCACCCCTCCAGGGGGCTTTCGAGGCTACACCTTC.

As regards this clone: One end of the junction fails to match germline, which may point to a read error. The chain employs TRBV5-5 and TRBJ2-4; 8 nucleotides align to TRBD2. From germline, CDR1 is SGHKS and CDR2 YYEKEE (reference sequence). The length of the CDR3 is 13 residues. CDR3 in amino acids: CASSLGLMGLVRF. For the CDR3, the DNA is TGTGCCAGCAGCTTGGGTCTAATGGGACTAGTGCGGTTC.

This sequence joins TRBV7-2 and TRBJ2-3; TRBD1 matches at 7 bases. There are 13 residues in the CDR3. Looked up from germline, CDR1 is SGHTA and CDR2 is FQGNSA. The V and J ends lost 6 bases and 4 bases, in that order; junction bases with no gene match: 4. In DNA form, the CDR3 reads TGTGCCAGCAGTCGGGACAGACCAGATACGCAGTATTTT. Translating it yields CASSRDRPDTQYF.

The chain joins TRBV15 to TRBJ2-7, with 12 nucleotides matching TRBD1. This CDR3 has 14 residues. Germline V lookup: CDR1 LNHNV, CDR2 YYDKDF (reference sequence). J gave up 4 bases and V 5 bases, and 3 bases lay outside the gene matches. The CDR3 coding sequence is TGTGCCACCAGCGGGGGACAGGGGGCTTACGAGCAGTACTTC. It specifies CATSGGQGAYEQYF.

The rearrangement joins TRBV24-1 to TRBJ1-4; D is unclear. From germline, CDR1 is KGHDR and CDR2 SFDVKD. The CDR3 covers 14 residues. V was cut by 8 bases and J by 4 bases, with 13 bases left in between. As DNA, the CDR3 is TGTGCCACCATCCGCCGGGATAATAATGAAAAACTGTTTTTT. Translating it yields CATIRRDNNEKLFF.

The CDR3 DNA is TGTGCCAGCAGCTTCGATAGCGGGAGAGCCTACAATGAGCAGTTCTTC. It codes for CASSFDSGRAYNEQFF. The chain uses TRBV7-7 and TRBJ2-1; 9 bases are shared with TRBD2. From germline, CDR1 is SSHAT and CDR2 FNYEAQ (reference sequence). Trimming cost V 3 bases and J 2 bases; bases outside gene matches: 5. The CDR3 extends over 16 amino acids.